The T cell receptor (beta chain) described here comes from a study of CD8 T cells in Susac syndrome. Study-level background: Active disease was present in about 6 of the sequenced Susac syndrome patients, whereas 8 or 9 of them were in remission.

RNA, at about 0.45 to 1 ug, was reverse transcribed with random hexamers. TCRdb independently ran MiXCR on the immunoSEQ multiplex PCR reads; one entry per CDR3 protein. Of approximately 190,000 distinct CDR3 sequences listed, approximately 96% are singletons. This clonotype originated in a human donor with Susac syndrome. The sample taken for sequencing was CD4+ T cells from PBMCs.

In DNA, the CDR3 is TGCAGCGTTGAAGCCGGGACAGGTTTCTACGAGCAGTACTTC. Its translation: CSVEAGTGFYEQYF. The V and J genes are TRBV29-1 and TRBJ2-7, with 8 bases aligning to TRBD1. Germline V gene sequence: CDR1 SQVTM, CDR2 ANQGSEA. V shed 1 base and J 3 bases; nucleotides not matched to a gene: 5. The CDR3 is 14 residues long.